The 18 T cell receptor beta chains below were found in one sample sequenced in a study of Tregs in tolerant kidney transplant recipients. This table comes from immunoSEQ multiplex PCR, and its TCRdb copy is limited to in-frame clones, with some not included. The table lists about 240,000 clones, about 86% of them singletons, with less than 0.75% in the top ten. The sample consisted of CD4+ T cells from blood. These receptors were obtained from a human donor in good health.

This clone was observed a single time. The J gene is TRBJ2-2, the V gene TRBV30; 14 bases fit TRBD2. V trimming: 6 bases; J trimming: 8 bases; junction bases outside the gene matches: 8. This CDR3 has 15 residues. The germline CDR1 and CDR2 sequences are GTSNPN and SVGIG (reference sequence). CDR3 sequence reads: CACPTSGRASGELFF. The DNA of the CDR3 is TGTGCCTGCCCGACTAGCGGGAGGGCCTCGGGGGAGCTGTTTTTT.

The V and J genes are TRBV7-8 and TRBJ1-1, with D perhaps TRBD1 (6 bases). The CDR3 spans 12 residues. The germline V gene encodes CDR1 SGHVS and CDR2 FQNEAQ. The V and J ends lost 5 bases and 7 bases respectively, with 11 bases between them. The CDR3 protein is CASSLRGGEAFF. CDR3 in DNA: TGTGCCAGCAGCCTAAGGGGGGGTGAAGCTTTCTTT.

For the CDR3, the DNA is TGTGCCAGCAGTGCGACAGGGCCGGGCGAGCAGTACTTC. Translated, it gives CASSATGPGEQYF. This chain uses TRBV7-8 with TRBJ2-7; 7 bases line up with TRBD1. After removal of 6 bases from V and 6 bases from J, the junction contained 8 bases not matched to a gene. This CDR3 spans 13 amino acids. CDR1 and CDR2 (germline): SGHVS, FQNEAQ.

The chain couples TRBV29-1 to TRBJ2-5; 7 bases fit TRBD1. V shed 5 bases, J shed 2 bases, and the junction held 2 bases outside the gene matches. The germline V gene has CDR1 SQVTM and CDR2 ANQGSEA. The CDR3 extends over 12 amino acids. CDR3 bases: TGCAGCGTTACAGGGGATCAAGAGACCCAGTACTTC. Encoded protein: CSVTGDQETQYF.

This chain joins TRBV30 and TRBJ1-2; D ambiguous. This CDR3 comprises 11 residues. The V end was cut by 1 base, the J end by 4 bases, with 4 bases between. Germline V gene sequence: CDR1 GTSNPN, CDR2 SVGIG (reference sequence). The CDR3 nucleotides are TGTGCCTGGAGTGAAACCTATGGCTACACCTTC. Amino acids: CAWSETYGYTF.

The chain joins TRBV7-3 to TRBJ2-1; a weak D match, TRBD1 (6 bases). Trimming cost V 2 bases and J 3 bases, with 8 bases left between them. The CDR3 is 14 residues long. The germline gives CDR1 SGHTA, CDR2 FQGTGA. The DNA for the CDR3 is TGTGCCAGCAGCTTAGTACAGGGCTACAATGAGCAGTTCTTC. This gives the protein CASSLVQGYNEQFF.

The rearrangement joins TRBV28 to TRBJ1-3; TRBD1 is a possible D gene (6 bases). Trimming pared 6 bases from V and 3 bases from J, leaving 9 bases between. This CDR3 has 13 residues. Germline V gives CDR1 MDHEN, CDR2 SYDVKM. CDR3 protein: CASRQGHGNTIYF. The CDR3 nucleotides are TGTGCCAGCAGACAGGGCCATGGAAACACCATATATTTT.

The rearrangement links TRBV5-4 to TRBJ1-3, with 8 bases aligning to TRBD1. CDR3 length equals 13 residues. Germline V gives CDR1 SGHNT, CDR2 YYREEE (reference sequence). J was trimmed by 8 bases and V by 3 bases; bases with no gene match: 4. The CDR3 here is CASSWTGLDTIYF. The CDR3 DNA reads as TGTGCCAGCAGCTGGACAGGGTTGGACACCATATATTTT.

CDR3 protein: CASSRPGQGFEKLFF. The DNA for the CDR3 is TGTGCCAGCAGTCGCCCGGGACAGGGTTTTGAGAAACTGTTTTTT. The V and J genes are TRBV6-6 and TRBJ1-4; TRBD1 agrees at 9 bases. The CDR3 spans 15 residues. From germline, CDR1 is MNHNY and CDR2 SVGAGI (reference sequence). The trim removed 5 bases at V and 11 bases at J, leaving 12 bases unmatched.

This clone has a handful of counts. The V gene is TRBV19, the J gene TRBJ2-7, with D unclear. Germline assignment: CDR1 LNHDA and CDR2 SQIVND (reference sequence). V lost 8 bases, J lost 6 bases, and 14 bases lay in between. The CDR3 runs 12 residues. In nucleotides, the CDR3 is TGTGCCAGTTCCCTCGTCGCCGGCGAGCAGTACTTC. This sequence encodes CASSLVAGEQYF.

This CDR3 reads CAWSVLWTVHGYTF. As DNA, the CDR3 is TGTGCCTGGAGTGTACTTTGGACAGTCCATGGCTACACCTTC. The V gene is TRBV30, the J gene TRBJ1-2, with a possible D match to TRBD1 (6 bases). V was shortened by 0 bases and J by 6 bases, with 14 bases between the two germline ends. This CDR3 comprises 14 residues. Germline V gives CDR1 GTSNPN, CDR2 SVGIG (reference sequence). Full variable domain (remainder filled in from reference TRBV30 and TRBJ1-2): SQTIHQWPATLVQPVGSPLSLECTVEGTSNPNLYWYRQAAGRGLQLLFYSVGIGQISSEVPQNLSASRPQDRQFILSSKKLLLSDSGFYLCAWSVLWTVHGYTFGSGTRLTVV.

Comment on this clone: The same CDR3 also results from other DNA sequences found in this sample. The V gene is TRBV7-3, the J gene TRBJ1-6, with 7 bases identical to TRBD1. Germline V gene sequence: CDR1 SGHTA, CDR2 FQGTGA. The V segment lost 5 bases and the J segment 7 bases; nucleotides outside the gene matches: 2. This CDR3 comprises 13 residues. The CDR3 spells CASSRQGNSPLHF. The DNA for the CDR3 is TGTGCCAGCAGCCGACAGGGAAATTCACCCCTCCACTTT.

The chain uses TRBV6-1 and TRBJ1-1; tentatively, D is TRBD1 (6 bases). CDR3 size: 15 residues. V dropped 5 bases and J dropped 4 bases, with 17 bases sitting between them. The germline V gene encodes CDR1 MNHNS and CDR2 SASEGT. CDR3 bases: TGTGCCAGCAGTCAACCGGGGGCAGGGGCCACTGAAGCTTTCTTT. It codes for CASSQPGAGATEAFF.

This rearrangement joins TRBV30 to TRBJ1-2; no reliable D call. Germline V CDR1 and CDR2: GTSNPN, SVGIG (reference sequence). This CDR3 has 12 residues. V lost 3 bases and J lost 5, with 10 bases in between. The CDR3 nucleotides read TGTGCCTGGAGCCTTTTTGGATATGGCTACACCTTC. Amino acids: CAWSLFGYGYTF.

The rearrangement uses TRBV30 and TRBJ1-2; D is unclear. The germline gives CDR1 GTSNPN, CDR2 SVGIG (reference sequence). V shed 0 bases and J shed 2 bases, with 10 bases lying between them. This CDR3 contains 14 residues. In DNA, the CDR3 is TGTGCCTGGAGTGTACGGGAGCGGAACTATGGCTACACCTTC. Translation gives CAWSVRERNYGYTF. The entire variable domain, with the rest obtained from reference TRBV30 and TRBJ1-2, is as follows: SQTIHQWPATLVQPVGSPLSLECTVEGTSNPNLYWYRQAAGRGLQLLFYSVGIGQISSEVPQNLSASRPQDRQFILSSKKLLLSDSGFYLCAWSVRERNYGYTFGSGTRLTVV.

This clone has just one count. The gene calls are TRBV5-1 and TRBJ1-2, with a possible D match to TRBD1 (6 bases). CDR1 SGHRS and CDR2 YFSETQ come from the germline V gene. The V end was cut by 0 bases, the J end by 5 bases, with 11 bases between. This CDR3 has 14 amino acids. CDR3 nucleotides: TGCGCCAGCAGCTTGGTAGGCAGGGGATATGGCTACACCTTC. Translation gives CASSLVGRGYGYTF.

The J gene is TRBJ1-1, the V gene TRBV11-1; D is unclear. Trimming left V 6 bases short and J 1 base short, with 9 bases between. Per germline, CDR1 SGHAT and CDR2 FQDESV (reference sequence). CDR3 length: 13 amino acids. CDR3 sequence: CASRIDRNTEAFF. CDR3 nucleotide sequence: TGTGCCAGCAGAATTGACCGGAACACTGAAGCTTTCTTT. The complete variable domain, with remaining parts taken from reference TRBV11-1 and TRBJ1-1, reads EAEVAQSPRYKITEKSQAVAFWCDPISGHATLYWYRQILGQGPELLVQFQDESVVDDSQLPKDRFSAERLKGVDSTLKIQPAELGDSAMYLCASRIDRNTEAFFGQGTRLTVV.

V gene TRBV5-5 combines with J gene TRBJ2-1; 15 nucleotides align to TRBD2. The V gene end was trimmed by 4 bases and the J gene end by 5 bases; junction bases not matched to a gene: 4. The germline V gene has CDR1 SGHKS and CDR2 YYEKEE (reference sequence). CDR3 length: 16 amino acids. Here the CDR3 DNA reads TGTGCCAGCAGCCCGGGACTAGCGGGGGGACACAATGAGCAGTTCTTC. Amino acids: CASSPGLAGGHNEQFF.